This TCR beta chain is drawn from a study of shared T cell receptors in the human thymus. This clone turned up a few times. An end of the junction does not agree with germline; a read error may underlie this. Measured with immunoSEQ multiplex PCR; TCRdb has only the in-frame clones, and not every one. The table includes 700,000 or so clones, around 85% detected once. These data were likewise used in another study, on human thymus T cells. That study adds: Related work showed strongly overlapping thymic repertoires across unrelated individuals.

Specimen: thymocytes. This receptor was identified in a girl younger than two with a congenital heart defect.

Here the CDR3 DNA reads TGTGCCAGCAGTCACTCGCCCGGGACAGGGGATTACGAGCAGTACTTC. Its translation is CASSHSPGTGDYEQYF. The chain employs TRBV6-5 and TRBJ2-7; the match to TRBD1 covers 10 bases. Germline-derived CDR1 and CDR2 are MNHEY and SVGAGI. The CDR3 spans 16 residues.